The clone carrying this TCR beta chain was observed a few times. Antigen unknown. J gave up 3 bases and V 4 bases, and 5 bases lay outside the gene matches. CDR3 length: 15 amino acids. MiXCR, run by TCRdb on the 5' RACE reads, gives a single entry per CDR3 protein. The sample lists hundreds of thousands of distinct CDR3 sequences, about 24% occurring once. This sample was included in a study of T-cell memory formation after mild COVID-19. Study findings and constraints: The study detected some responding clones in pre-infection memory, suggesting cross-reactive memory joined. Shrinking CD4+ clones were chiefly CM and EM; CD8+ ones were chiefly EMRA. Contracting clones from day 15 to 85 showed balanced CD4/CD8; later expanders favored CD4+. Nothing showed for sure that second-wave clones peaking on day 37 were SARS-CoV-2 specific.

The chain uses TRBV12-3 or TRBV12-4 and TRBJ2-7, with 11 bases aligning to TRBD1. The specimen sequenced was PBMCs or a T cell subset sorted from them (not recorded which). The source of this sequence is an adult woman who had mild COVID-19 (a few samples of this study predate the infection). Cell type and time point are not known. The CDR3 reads CASSSTGTGGYEQYF. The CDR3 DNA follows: TGTGCCAGCAGTTCAACCGGGACAGGGGGCTACGAGCAGTACTTC.